In this sample, the clone carrying this T cell receptor (beta chain) turned up once. The data stem from a study of blood T cell repertoires in COVID-19. Study background: From T cells, B-cell-depleted T cells, or PBMCs came the material, which was cDNA or gDNA.

Produced via immunoSEQ multiplex PCR; TCRdb's table is partial and in-frame only. The repertoire holds more than 200,000 clones, with roughly nine tenths as singletons. This TCR came from a woman in her twenties or thirties with acute COVID-19. The sequenced sample was PBMCs or T cells enriched from blood (not recorded which).

The CDR3 is CASSLGQPGANVLTF. DNA for the CDR3: TGCGCCAGCAGCTTGGGACAGCCTGGGGCCAACGTCCTGACTTTC. The gene calls are TRBV5-1 and TRBJ2-6, with D maybe TRBD1 (5 bases). The CDR3 runs 15 residues. Trimming shortened V by 0 bases and J by 2 bases, and 6 bases separated the two germline ends. Germline CDR1 SGHRS, CDR2 YFSETQ.